A selection of T cell receptor beta chains follows, all from one sample in a study of T cells in Graves' hyperthyroidism and ophthalmopathy. One entry per CDR3 protein results from TCRdb running MiXCR on the multiplex PCR reads. The data show a few hundred thousand distinct CDR3 sequences, roughly 15% seen once. The sequenced sample consisted of blood. Receptors were obtained from a woman aged 40 to 50 with Graves' ophthalmopathy. Both conserved end residues are part of each CDR3. A D gene is named only where the DNA matches it firmly. Expanded clones are given a class, and other clones once, few, many or no size at all.

>TRBJ1-1|few|NA|TRBV7-9|15
CASSLVNTGNTEAFF
TGTGCCAGCAGCTTAGTAAACACGGGGAACACTGAAGCTTTCTTT
>TRBJ1-1|few|NA|TRBV5-6|13
CASSAYSEIEAFF
TGTGCCAGCAGCGCTTACAGCGAGATTGAAGCTTTCTTT
>TRBJ2-1|many|TRBD1|TRBV28|15
CASSILGQGYNEQFF
TGTGCCAGCAGTATACTGGGACAGGGGTACAATGAGCAGTTCTTC
>TRBJ2-1|few|NA|TRBV11-2|15
CASSPLTGVRNEQFF
TGTGCCAGCAGCCCTCTAACGGGGGTAAGGAATGAGCAGTTCTTC
>TRBJ2-7|NA|NA|TRBV20-1|12
CSARGGPDEQYF
TGCAGTGCTAGAGGCGGGCCGGACGAGCAGTACTTC
>TRBJ1-2|few|NA|TRBV5-1|13
CASSYSANYGYTF
TGCGCCAGCAGCTACAGTGCTAACTATGGCTACACCTTC
>TRBJ2-1|many|NA|TRBV28|18
CASFTAVAASTSYNEQFF
TGTGCCAGCTTCACCGCCGTGGCCGCTTCTACCTCCTACAATGAGCAGTTCTTC
>TRBJ2-7|many|TRBD2|TRBV7-2|16
CASSLAGTSFSYEQYF
TGTGCCAGCAGCTTAGCCGGGACTAGTTTTTCCTACGAGCAGTACTTC
>TRBJ2-4|NA|NA|TRBV12-3/TRBV12-4|17
CASSLNSGSLAKNIQYF
TGTGCCAGCAGTTTAAATAGCGGAAGCCTAGCCAAAAACATTCAGTACTTC
>TRBJ1-5|few|NA|TRBV6-1|15
CASSGTPEHNQPQHF
TGTGCCAGCAGTGGCACACCAGAACACAATCAGCCCCAGCATTTT
>TRBJ2-1|few|NA|TRBV28|14
CASSGQSMVASKFF
TGTGCCAGCAGTGGACAGTCTATGGTTGCTAGCAAGTTCTTC
>TRBJ2-5|many|NA|TRBV20-1|10
CSFFWETQYF
TGCAGTTTTTTCTGGGAGACCCAGTACTTC
>TRBJ2-5|many|TRBD1|TRBV12-3/TRBV12-4|14
CASSPATGSETQYF
TGTGCCAGCAGTCCCGCGACAGGGTCGGAGACCCAGTACTTC
>TRBJ2-5|many|TRBD2|TRBV27|15
CASSQLAGVVETQYF
TGTGCCAGCAGTCAACTAGCGGGAGTGGTGGAGACCCAGTACTTC
>TRBJ2-1|many|TRBD2|TRBV6-2/TRBV6-3|18
CASSSLRLAGGISNEQFF
TGTGCCAGCAGTTCCCTACGACTAGCGGGGGGGATCTCCAATGAGCAGTTCTTC
>TRBJ1-4|many|NA|TRBV18|16
CASSPRILATNEKLFF
TGTGCCAGCTCACCTAGGATACTAGCAACTAATGAAAAACTGTTTTTT
>TRBJ2-5|few|TRBD2|TRBV6-1|16
CASSYAPGAGGETQYF
TGTGCCAGCAGTTACGCGCCCGGAGCGGGAGGAGAGACCCAGTACTTC
>TRBJ2-3|few|NA|TRBV7-3|13
CASSYGEGDTQYF
TGTGCCAGCAGCTACGGAGAAGGAGATACGCAGTATTTT
>TRBJ2-1|NA|TRBD1|TRBV10-3|15
CAITPGQGLGNEQFF
TGTGCCATCACCCCAGGACAGGGGCTAGGCAATGAGCAGTTCTTC
>TRBJ2-3|NA|NA|TRBV7-9|15
CASSPLRDWTDTQYF
TGTGCCAGCAGCCCTTTGAGGGATTGGACAGATACGCAGTATTTT
>TRBJ2-1|NA|TRBD1|TRBV7-9|17
CASLLRDRGGTYNEQFF
TGTGCCAGCCTGCTCCGGGACAGGGGGGGGACCTACAATGAGCAGTTCTTC
>TRBJ2-7|many|NA|TRBV29-1|13
CSVAGPKSYEQYF
TGCAGCGTTGCAGGGCCCAAGAGCTACGAGCAGTACTTC
>TRBJ2-1|many|NA|TRBV5-1|13
CASSLAEHREQFF
TGCGCCAGCAGCCTCGCCGAACACAGGGAGCAGTTCTTC
>TRBJ1-1|many|NA|TRBV6-1|12
CASGRVNTEAFF
TGTGCCAGCGGGAGAGTGAACACTGAAGCTTTCTTT
>TRBJ2-1|many|TRBD1|TRBV27|15
CASSLETGDDGEQFF
TGTGCCAGCAGTTTAGAGACAGGGGACGATGGTGAGCAGTTCTTC
>TRBJ2-3|many|NA|TRBV2|13
CAIKQSDTDTQYF
TGTGCCATCAAACAGTCAGACACAGATACGCAGTATTTT
>TRBJ2-5|many|NA|TRBV11-2|14
CASSLIPGLGTQYF
TGTGCCAGCAGCTTAATTCCAGGACTGGGGACCCAGTACTTC
>TRBJ2-5|few|TRBD1|TRBV5-1|15
CASRLLSGGQETQYF
TGCGCCAGCAGACTACTCTCAGGGGGCCAAGAGACCCAGTACTTC
>TRBJ1-6|NA|TRBD1|TRBV30|15
CAWKGANSYNSPLHF
TGTGCCTGGAAGGGGGCGAACTCCTATAATTCACCCCTCCACTTT
>TRBJ2-1|many|NA|TRBV18|13
CASSPELYNEQFF
TGTGCCAGCTCACCAGAATTGTACAATGAGCAGTTCTTC
>TRBJ1-3|few|NA|TRBV5-5|15
CASSLGQNSGNTIYF
TGTGCCAGCAGCTTGGGACAGAACTCTGGAAACACCATATATTTT
>TRBJ2-7|many|TRBD2|TRBV28|17
CASSTPTGRGPLYEQYF
TGTGCCAGCAGTACCCCTACGGGGAGGGGCCCCCTCTACGAGCAGTACTTC
>TRBJ2-1|NA|NA|TRBV5-8|13
CASSLRIDNEQFF
TGTGCCAGCAGCTTAAGGATCGACAATGAGCAGTTCTTC
>TRBJ2-5|NA|NA|TRBV15|16
CATSRGKGMYQETQYF
TGTGCCACCAGCAGAGGAAAAGGAATGTACCAAGAGACCCAGTACTTC